This T cell receptor (beta chain) derives from a study of shared clonotypes between healthy human individuals (TCRdb year 2020). Regarding the research as a whole: Three men and a couple of women, aged 18 to 49 years, made up the cohort. To estimate repertoire size and how much clonotype sharing occurs between individuals, the study deeply sequenced the blood TCR repertoires of a handful of healthy adults. For each donor, CD4 naive and CD4 memory were each given three plates, CD8 naive was given two plates, and CD8 memory was given one plate. Per donor, leukapheresis produced somewhere between about 0.94 and 9.5 billion PBMCs. To increase sequencing depth and limit assay-specific biases, different laboratories used diverse techniques to prepare libraries and sequence TCR repertoires. What the research found in general, with its limitations: Sampling was restricted to blood, and TCR repertoires in tissues likely differ from the TCR repertoires found in blood. Pairwise subsampling indicated that sequencing depth was expected to affect the degree of clonotype sharing among donors. About 5% of naive CD4, roughly 3.6% of naive CD8, approximately 2.2% of memory CD4, and roughly 0.4% of memory CD8 clonotypes were shared across several donors. Compared with non-shared clonotypes, clonotypes shared by all four sorted-subset donors had higher generation probabilities. Because the study included only a small number of donors, the genetic and exposure-history diversity represented was limited. Incomplete sequencing was indicated by rarefaction of sorted-subset datasets, despite the large sequencing depth. Estimated clonotype richness was generally larger for naive than for memory subsets.

Including the terminal cysteine and phenylalanine, the CDR3 comprises 18 residues. Only the CDR3 portion is preserved as DNA: 54 bases, with reading frame beginning at the first base. CDR1 and CDR2, looked up from the germline V gene, are MGHRA and YSYEKL. Cut back by 4 bases and 4 bases, the V and J ends lie 23 bases apart. Using the deep immunoSEQ assay, TCR CDR3 regions were amplified from genomic DNA by multiplex PCR. Extracted genomic DNA from each cell subset was distributed evenly across all wells of several immunoSEQ 96-well plates, and each plate was treated as a replicate. For sorted subsets, around 200 ng genomic DNA, equal to some 30,000 T cell genomes, was loaded into each replicate PCR. Purified libraries were quantified with a Qubit 3.0 fluorometer, sized on a Bioanalyzer 2100, and re-quantified with the KAPA Library Quantification kit. A separate single-read 150-cycle Illumina NextSeq 550 flow cell was used to sequence each immunoSEQ 96-well plate. The authors processed their data as follows. The immunoSEQ output contained only junctional sequences without quality scores, so filtering could not match that applied to full-length reads. To assign V/J genes and CDR3, sequences were annotated using PyIR, a Python wrapper for IgBLAST v1.9, with IMGT germline references. Reads were filtered out if the reads had weak V/J assignments (E-value above 1e-6), no CDR3, stop codons, out-of-frame junctions, or ambiguous translated residues. A V3J clonotype was defined by an identical inferred V gene, J gene, and CDR3 amino acid sequence. Percentage overlap between repertoires was computed as shared unique clonotypes divided by the size of the smaller repertoire. Three approaches were used to assess repertoire richness: RTK rarefaction, the Chao1 estimator, and Recon v2.1 estimates of unobserved clonotypes. OLGA was used to compute generation probabilities for all TCRbeta clonotypes that the gDNA method yielded from several donors. Imported from immuneACCESS, the table was reduced by TCRdb to in-frame sequences with V and J called. These copies leave out some clones; in studies compared against another copy, an unresolved V gene accounts for under half, and the cause of the remainder is not known. V and J calls and clone size come straight from that table; D and trimming were deduced from the DNA. The sample includes 2 million to 3 million clones, with roughly 92% observed a single time. Around 0.14% of the sample belongs to the ten largest clones.

Donors were healthy HIV-negative adults with no recently reported acute infections or vaccinations. All donors were Caucasian adults living in Nashville, Tennessee, USA. Magnetic negative selection was used to enrich CD4+ T cells, after which naive cells were positively selected on CD45RA and the negative fraction became the memory subset. After blood collection by leukapheresis, PBMCs were isolated using Ficoll-Histopaque density gradient centrifugation and then cryopreserved in the vapor phase of liquid nitrogen. Purity and quantity of every magnetically sorted T cell population were checked by analytical flow cytometry. Each sorted fraction had its genomic DNA isolated and then quantified by UV absorbance on a Nanodrop 2000c. This clone was seen just once. Its binding antigen is unknown. Per-base quality was not reported, and no clone a single base away is much larger than it.

This receptor was identified in a man aged 18-30 years in good health. The chain is encoded by TRBV4-1 joined to TRBJ1-5; the D gene is perhaps TRBD1, from 5 matching bases. Sequenced input: naive CD4+ T cells sorted from blood. Per the publication, the cell subset or site label means: CD45RA+ positively selected. The CDR3 protein: CASSPVPRLGLKNQPQHF. The DNA sequence reads TGCGCCAGCAGCCCCGTTCCACGCTTGGGGCTGAAAAATCAGCCCCAGCATTTT.